This T cell receptor (beta chain) was obtained from a study of T cells in Graves' hyperthyroidism and ophthalmopathy. Study-wide results and caveats: Peripheral blood also featured most of the thyroid clonotypes expanded above 0.001. Classification by a 13 V-J model distinguished ophthalmopathy from stable hyperthyroidism. Ophthalmopathy onset followed model prediction by a median about six months.

Per the germline V gene, CDR1 is SGHNT and CDR2 is YENEEA. This CDR3 region has 12 residues. Trimming removed 1 base at V and 5 bases at J, with 6 bases between. This clonotype has at least ten counts. Antigen unknown. RNA transcripts were the template for amplifying TCR beta CDR3 regions. HTBI primers drove first-round RT-PCR of the TCR CDR3. TCRdb reprocessed the multiplex PCR reads with MiXCR, giving one entry per CDR3 protein. The data show a few hundred thousand distinct CDR3 sequences, more than 45% seen once. The V and J genes are TRBV11-3 and TRBJ2-7; D gene unclear. The TCR comes from a woman in her late teens or twenties with Graves' hyperthyroidism. The sequenced material came from peripheral blood or thyroid tissue (not recorded which). CDR3 protein: CASSLVRNEQYF. In DNA, the CDR3 is TGTGCCAGCAGCTTAGTTCGCAACGAGCAGTACTTC. The full variable domain, its missing parts supplied by reference TRBV11-3 and TRBJ2-7, is EAGVVQSPRYKIIEKKQPVAFWCNPISGHNTLYWYLQNLGQGPELLIRYENEEAVDDSQLPKDRFSAERLKGVDSTLKIQPAELGDSAVYLCASSLVRNEQYFGPGTRLTVT.